These T cell receptor beta chains were read from a single sample in a study of blood T cell repertoires in COVID-19. Clones were read by immunoSEQ multiplex PCR, and TCRdb kept only the in-frame ones, dropping some. Of under 150,000 clones in the sample, 83% were seen once. Sequenced input: peripheral blood. These receptors were taken from an elderly man with active or convalescent COVID-19. The CDR3 runs from the conserved cysteine through the conserved F or W. The order of the fields is clone size, V gene, J gene, CDR3 protein. Size is stated for part of the rows, as once, few or many counts, or as a class when the clone is expanded.

.,TRBV12-3/TRBV12-4,TRBJ1-2,CASRNPGAGYTF
.,TRBV7-8,TRBJ1-1,CASSFGQGTEAFF
.,TRBV7-6,TRBJ2-7,CASSLVGGPSYEQYF
.,TRBV18,TRBJ2-3,CASSLGLSTDTQYF
.,TRBV12-5,TRBJ2-5,CASGWTSGAIQETQYF
.,TRBV7-2,TRBJ2-7,CASSPRLAVSYEQYF
once,TRBV10-2,TRBJ2-7,CASYPLAGSYEQYF
few,TRBV29-1,TRBJ2-3,CSVEGGGSTDTQYF
.,TRBV7-2,TRBJ1-2,CASSLPPGTGSGYTF
few,TRBV6-4,TRBJ2-3,CASTLVAGGPDTQYF
.,TRBV18,TRBJ2-6,CASSPPGQGAAGANVLTF
.,TRBV7-9,TRBJ1-1,CASSSFGAEAFF
.,TRBV28,TRBJ2-5,CASSFLLAGVQETQYF
.,TRBV25-1,TRBJ1-2,CASSTSQGARGYTF
.,TRBV9,TRBJ1-6,CASSAGVGGQNSPLHF
.,TRBV28,TRBJ1-4,CASSPGTGEEKLFF
.,TRBV30,TRBJ1-6,CAYSGLLANSPLHF
few,TRBV5-5,TRBJ1-2,CASSPDSYGYTF
once,TRBV6-2/TRBV6-3,TRBJ1-5,CASSQPGGYSNQPQHF
.,TRBV6-2/TRBV6-3,TRBJ1-4,CASSYSKAVGKLFF
.,TRBV4-1,TRBJ2-5,CASRSGTGSLETQYF
.,TRBV9,TRBJ2-3,CASSLSAITDTQYF
.,TRBV7-2,TRBJ1-6,CASSPGQGRNSPLHF
once,TRBV2,TRBJ1-3,CASSLGQGSIDTIYF
few,TRBV7-3,TRBJ2-3,CASSQRGGRADTQYF
.,TRBV30,TRBJ2-2,CAWIPRGSGELFF
once,TRBV5-8,TRBJ2-7,CASSLEWARDYEQYF
.,TRBV19,TRBJ1-4,CASNDRGPTNEKLFF
once,TRBV3-1/TRBV3-2,TRBJ2-5,CASTLEAGQGQYF
.,TRBV27,TRBJ2-7,CASSTTDRRAHEQYF
.,TRBV18,TRBJ2-7,CASSAGLRSYEQYF
.,TRBV11-2,TRBJ1-1,CASSLDGTSAEAFF
.,TRBV5-5,TRBJ2-7,CASSPRQGVAHEQYF
.,TRBV2,TRBJ1-4,CASSPQGSNEKLFF
.,TRBV6-4,TRBJ1-1,CASSEAGTGEAFF